The text below deals with one T cell receptor (beta chain). As yet, its antigen is unknown. The record originates from a study of CD8 T cells in ankylosing spondylitis. The CDR3 has 15 amino acids. V lost 5 bases to trimming and J lost 7 bases, with 17 bases between them. General observations from the study: Ankylosing spondylitis blood seemed to carry a telltale TCR beta motif made of roughly 8 highly homologous variants.

MiXCR, applied by TCRdb to the 5' RACE reads, yields one record per CDR3 protein. The sample lists about 330,000 distinct CDR3 sequences; roughly 8% were seen once. The source material was blood, either unsorted or a sorted T cell fraction (not recorded which). The chain employs TRBV12-3 or TRBV12-4 and TRBJ1-4; D is undetermined. The receptor was derived from a male donor with ankylosing spondylitis. CDR3 amino acids: CASSPASGYSEKLFF. DNA of the CDR3: TGTGCCAGCAGTCCCGCCAGCGGGTACAGTGAAAAACTGTTTTTT.